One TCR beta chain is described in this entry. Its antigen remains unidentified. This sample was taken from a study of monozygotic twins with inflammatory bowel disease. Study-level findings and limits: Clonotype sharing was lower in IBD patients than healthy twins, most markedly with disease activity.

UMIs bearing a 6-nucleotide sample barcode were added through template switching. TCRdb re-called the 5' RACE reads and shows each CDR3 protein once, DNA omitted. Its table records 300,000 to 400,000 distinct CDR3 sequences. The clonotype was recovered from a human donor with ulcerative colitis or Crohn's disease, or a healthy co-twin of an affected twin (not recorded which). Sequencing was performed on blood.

The CDR3 sequence is CASIKQGLEQETQYF. V and J are TRBV5-6 and TRBJ2-5; TCRdb proposes TRBD2, but this gene call is untestable without DNA. CDR3 size: 15 residues. Germline V gene sequence: CDR1 SGHDT, CDR2 YYEEEE. The full variable domain, completed using reference TRBV5-6 and TRBJ2-5, is DAGVTQSPTHLIKTRGQQVTLRCSPKSGHDTVSWYQQALGQGPQFIFQYYEEEERQRGNFPDRFSGHQFPNYSSELNVNALLLGDSALYLCASIKQGLEQETQYFGPGTRLLVL.